These T cell receptor beta chains were read from a single sample in a study of cytomegalovirus exposure and HLA in healthy donors. TCRdb keeps only in-frame clones here, not all; method: immunoSEQ multiplex PCR. This sample has about 96,000 clones, with 65% to 85% found just once. Sequences were obtained from PBMCs. These receptors originate from a young man in good health and CMV-seronegative. Both conserved end residues are trimmed from each CDR3.

length,V,J,CDR3
11,TRBV11-2,TRBJ1-3,ASSTGFGNTIY
14,TRBV6-1,TRBJ2-3,ASSEPTGEGTDTQY
10,TRBV5-4,TRBJ2-7,ASSFTGYEQY
11,TRBV18,TRBJ1-5,ASSPGGNQPQH
13,TRBV10-3,TRBJ2-3,AISPGTSGGATQY
13,TRBV7-3,TRBJ2-3,ASSFRPLATDTQY
11,TRBV7-9,TRBJ2-7,ASSFGSSYEQY
17,TRBV30,TRBJ1-3,AWSPLSGQSASSGNTIY
10,TRBV6-6,TRBJ1-1,ASSPGSHWAF
13,TRBV28,TRBJ1-4,ASSFVGPTNEKLF
13,TRBV6-5,TRBJ1-2,ASKRQGETNYGYT
14,TRBV18,TRBJ2-3,ASSQKRGAITDTQY
11,TRBV30,TRBJ2-7,ASARDRAYEQY
13,TRBV6-5,TRBJ2-3,ASSYSGEITDTQY
12,TRBV5-1,TRBJ2-3,ASRERGSTDTQY
13,TRBV28,TRBJ2-2,ASVPAGANTGELF
12,TRBV11-3,TRBJ2-7,ASSTLDNSYEQY
11,TRBV5-4,TRBJ2-1,ASSLASGTQQF
16,TRBV4-1,TRBJ2-7,ASSQGPSTGQWLYEQY
13,TRBV9,TRBJ1-6,ASSAQGSYNSPLH
13,TRBV28,TRBJ1-1,ASRPRQGSNTEAF
11,TRBV6-6,TRBJ1-4,ASSYQAVEKLF
9,TRBV25-1,TRBJ1-1,ASSRQGEAF
15,TRBV10-2,TRBJ2-1,ASSEFKTSGGDNEQF
14,TRBV29-1,TRBJ1-1,SVDPDRDGASTEAF
16,TRBV7-9,TRBJ2-7,ASSSGASGGVHSYEQY
11,TRBV5-1,TRBJ1-2,ASSGQGINGYT
13,TRBV7-3,TRBJ2-1,ASSLGLATYNEQF
17,TRBV5-6,TRBJ1-5,ASSYTTGTAYPSNQPQH
10,TRBV18,TRBJ2-7,ASSPGRDEQY
13,TRBV2,TRBJ1-5,ASSVVGGKGQPQH
16,TRBV19,TRBJ1-3,ASSIDLTERISGNTIY
13,TRBV5-1,TRBJ2-7,ATSETGPIVEEQY
13,TRBV19,TRBJ1-5,ASSTGRGGNQPQH
13,TRBV6-1,TRBJ1-5,ASSETTGRNQPQH
9,TRBV7-2,TRBJ2-3,ASSVTDTQY
12,TRBV5-1,TRBJ1-1,ASSLARGSTEAF
15,TRBV25-1,TRBJ2-3,ASSENKRGGSTDTQY
13,TRBV25-1,TRBJ1-4,ASSEPGTGVAKLF
14,TRBV5-1,TRBJ2-1,ASSSDRGSSYNEQF